This TCR beta chain originates from a study of blood T cell repertoires in COVID-19. In the study overall: From the United States, Italy and Spain came samples of acute and convalescent COVID-19. PBMCs, B-cell-depleted T cells, or T cells were the source of the cDNA or gDNA that made up the material.

CDR1 is SGHTA and CDR2 is FQGTGA in the germline V gene. V lost 2 bases to trimming and J lost 0 bases, with 14 bases between them. The CDR3 runs 17 residues. Authors' methods: Reference gene primer amplification gave estimated nucleated cell counts. Assay used: immunoSEQ multiplex PCR; TCRdb lists only in-frame clones, some missing. V, J and clone size derive from that table, while D and trimming were established from the DNA sequence. The sample consists of 200,000 to 300,000 clones, over 70% of them appearing once. The gene calls are TRBV7-3 and TRBJ2-1; D unclear. Specimen: peripheral blood. The sequence came from a human donor in a cohort sampled during active COVID-19. The chain's CDR3 is CASSLVPRKSSYNEQFF. The CDR3 nucleotides read TGTGCCAGCAGCTTAGTGCCGCGGAAAAGCTCCTACAATGAGCAGTTCTTC.